The following is a T cell receptor (beta chain) sequence with its context. Sequencing used immunoSEQ multiplex PCR; TCRdb keeps in-frame clones, though not all of them. The repertoire holds under 700,000 clones, with approximately 80% as singletons. The record originates from a study of shared T cell receptors in the human thymus. The CDR3 covers 16 residues. Germline trimming cut 6 bases from V and 7 bases from J; bases unmatched to any gene: 10. Looked up from germline, CDR1 is SNHLY and CDR2 is FYNNEI. This sample was also put to use in a study of human thymus T cells.

The sample taken for sequencing was thymocytes. The clonotype was recovered from a boy under three years old with a congenital heart defect. The gene calls are TRBV2 and TRBJ2-2, with 11 bases fitting TRBD1. The CDR3: CASSLPGQGEVGELFF. CDR3 sequence (DNA): TGTGCCAGCAGCCTCCCGGGACAGGGGGAGGTCGGGGAGCTGTTTTTT.